This TCR beta chain stems from a study of shared clonotypes between healthy human individuals. Generated by immunoSEQ multiplex PCR, the TCRdb table keeps only in-frame clones and is missing some. The sample carries over a million clones, roughly 96% recorded once. CDR3 length equals 15 residues. Trimming shortened V by 2 bases and J by 6 bases, and 13 bases separated the two germline ends. The germline V gene encodes CDR1 SGHVS and CDR2 FQNEAQ. Sequencing was done on a sample of naive CD4+ T cells sorted from blood. Subset defined: CD45RA+ positively selected. The source of this sequence is a man aged 25 to 40 in good health. The chain employs TRBV7-8 and TRBJ2-2; D perhaps matches TRBD2 (5 bases). The CDR3 region has the DNA TGTGCCAGCAGCTTACGAGCTCGGGGTTCCGGGGAGCTGTTTTTT. Protein sequence: CASSLRARGSGELFF.